The 27 T cell receptor beta chains presented below share a single source sample, sequenced in a study of blood T cells in healthy people across ages. A second about 6 to 12 cycle PCR used barcoded and J-beta primers. TCRdb analysed the 5' RACE reads with MiXCR anew, one entry per CDR3 protein. The sample holds about 1.1 million distinct CDR3 sequences, roughly two fifths seen once. The sample was blood. The receptors derive from a man younger than 35 in good health.

In its sample, this clonotype was seen a few times. The genes are TRBV24-1 and TRBJ2-1; no firm D call. The CDR3 runs to 12 residues. Trimming cost V 6 bases and J 5 bases, with 7 bases left between them. Germline V CDR1 and CDR2: KGHDR, SFDVKD. The CDR3 nucleotides read TGTGCCACCAGTCGTGGTAACAATGAGCAGTTCTTC. This codes for CATSRGNNEQFF.

The table lists this clonotype with a few counts. V is TRBV12-3 or TRBV12-4 and J is TRBJ2-3; D assignment may be TRBD1 or TRBD2 (6 bases each). Trimming pared 8 bases from V and 0 bases from J, leaving 12 bases between. The CDR3 loop spans 14 amino acids. CDR3 loop: CASRTGTSTDTQYF. The CDR3 nucleotides are TGTGCCAGCCGAACAGGGACTAGCACAGATACGCAGTATTTT.

The chain carries TRBV6-2 or TRBV6-3 and TRBJ1-5, with TRBD1 identical over 9 bases. CDR3 length: 14 residues. Germline CDR1 is MNHEY and CDR2 is SVGEGT. V was pared by 5 bases and J by 7 bases, with 6 bases of the junction left unmatched. The CDR3 nucleotides are TGTGCCAGCAGTCACCGGGACAGGGTACAGCCCCAGCATTTT. This sequence encodes CASSHRDRVQPQHF.

The chain joins TRBV4-3 to TRBJ1-4; D not certain. Germline CDR1 LGHNA, CDR2 YSLEER. The germline V and J ends were trimmed by 0 bases and 6 bases, with 8 bases remaining between them. The CDR3 covers 14 residues. Here the CDR3 reads CASSQDLADEKLFF. The DNA of the CDR3 is TGCGCCAGCAGCCAAGATCTTGCAGATGAAAAACTGTTTTTT.

In the case of this clonotype: A read error may account for a junction end that differs from germline. The V gene is TRBV5-1, the J gene TRBJ2-1; the match to TRBD1 covers 9 bases. CDR1 SGHRS and CDR2 YFSETQ come from the germline V gene. The CDR3 runs to 15 residues. The DNA of the CDR3 is TGCGCCAGCAGCCCGGACAGGGGCTCCTACAAGGAGCAGTTCTTC. Translation: CASSPDRGSYKEQFF.

V gene TRBV14 combines with J gene TRBJ2-1; 7 bases map to TRBD1. The V gene's germline CDR1 is SGHDN and CDR2 FVKESK. The V gene end was trimmed by 0 bases and the J gene end by 9 bases; junction bases not matched to a gene: 17. The length of the CDR3 is 18 residues. The CDR3 here is CASSQDSRYGTAPGEQFF. CDR3 DNA: TGTGCCAGCAGCCAAGATTCCCGGTACGGGACAGCCCCGGGTGAGCAGTTCTTC.

CDR3 coding DNA: TGTGCCAGCAGCTTGTCGGCGGAGGGGGACATTCAGTACTTC. Translated, it gives CASSLSAEGDIQYF. V gene TRBV5-6 combines with J gene TRBJ2-4; tentatively, D is TRBD1 or TRBD2 (6 bases each). CDR1 is SGHDT, CDR2 YYEEEE, per germline. This CDR3 region has 14 residues. V lost 1 base and J lost 8, with 13 bases in between.

This clonotype has just a few counts. The J gene is TRBJ1-1, the V gene TRBV29-1; no firm D call. The CDR3 runs 11 residues. Trimming left V 6 bases short and J 3 bases short, with 8 bases between. Germline V gene sequence: CDR1 SQVTM, CDR2 ANQGSEA. The chain's CDR3 is CSVNSDTEAFF. The CDR3 DNA is TGCAGCGTAAACTCCGACACTGAAGCTTTCTTT.

This clonotype turned up a few times. The V call is TRBV20-1, the J call TRBJ2-1; 8 bases match TRBD1. The CDR3 loop spans 15 amino acids. Germline CDR1 and CDR2: DFQATT and SNEGSKA (reference sequence). The J segment lost 8 bases and the V segment lost 0 bases, leaving 9 bases of the junction unmatched. In DNA, the CDR3 is TGCAGTGCTAGAGATCCGACAGGGGTAGCCGATGAGCAGTTCTTC. Translated: CSARDPTGVADEQFF.

On this clonotype: The CDR3 does not end in the conserved phenylalanine or tryptophan, so this is likely a read error. The chain has TRBV6-5 and TRBJ1-2; D is unclear. V dropped 0 bases and J dropped 6 bases, with 17 bases sitting between them. The CDR3 is made up of 16 amino acids. Germline loops: CDR1 MNHEY, CDR2 SVGAGI. CDR3 in amino acids: CASSYSGSPYYDGYTV. CDR3 DNA sequence: TGTGCCAGCAGTTACTCGGGCAGTCCCTACTATGATGGCTACACCGTC.

About this clonotype: This may be a read error: a much more frequent sequence differs by one nucleotide. The chain couples TRBV4-2 to TRBJ2-1, with D possibly matching TRBD2 (6 bases). Germline V gives CDR1 LGHNA, CDR2 YNFKEQ. CDR3 length: 16 amino acids. The CDR3 loop is CAGSPERTGLSVEQFF. The CDR3 bases are TGTGCCGGCAGCCCCGAAAGGACGGGACTTTCAGTTGAGCAGTTCTTC.

The genes are TRBV6-6 and TRBJ2-7; D tentatively fits TRBD1 or TRBD2 (6 bases each). V was shortened by 11 bases and J by 3 bases, with 14 bases between the two germline ends. The CDR3 runs to 12 residues. Germline V gives CDR1 MNHNY, CDR2 SVGAGI (reference sequence). The CDR3 sequence: CASGGGNYEQYF. For the CDR3, the DNA is TGTGCCTCCGGAGGGGGGAACTACGAGCAGTACTTC.

The V gene is TRBV12-3 or TRBV12-4, the J gene TRBJ1-2, with D unresolved. This CDR3 is built from 13 residues. Trimming pared 8 bases from V and 8 bases from J, leaving 18 bases between. The CDR3 region is CASSEVRDGGYTF. The CDR3 coding sequence is TGTGCCAGCTCTGAGGTCCGCGACGGGGGCTACACCTTC.

This chain joins TRBV4-3 and TRBJ1-2, with 9 bases that match TRBD1. Germline CDR1 is LGHNA and CDR2 is YSLEER. CDR3 length: 14 amino acids. J was trimmed by 7 bases and V by 3 bases; bases with no gene match: 6. The CDR3 DNA reads TGCGCCAGCAGCCAGGGACAGGGCGGCGCTGGCTACACCTTC. Translating it yields CASSQGQGGAGYTF.

The chain carries TRBV12-3 or TRBV12-4 and TRBJ2-5; 8 bases match TRBD1. V gave up 8 bases and J gave up 5 bases; unmatched junction bases: 10. The CDR3 covers 14 residues. In nucleotides, the CDR3 is TGTGCCAGCTCTACAGGGGGAAAAGGGGAGACCCAGTACTTC. Amino acid sequence: CASSTGGKGETQYF.

The V gene is TRBV4-3, the J gene TRBJ1-2; perhaps TRBD1 as D (5 bases). V was shortened by 2 bases and J by 4 bases, with 14 bases between the two germline ends. Germline loops: CDR1 LGHNA, CDR2 YSLEER. The CDR3 contains 15 residues. The CDR3 here is CASSQSRVQGYGYTF. CDR3 DNA: TGCGCCAGCAGCCAATCCAGGGTTCAGGGCTATGGCTACACCTTC.

This sequence joins TRBV20-1 and TRBJ1-5; 7 nucleotides align to TRBD1. This CDR3 region has 15 residues. V was pared by 0 bases and J by 3 bases, with 5 bases of the junction left unmatched. The germline V gene has CDR1 DFQATT and CDR2 SNEGSKA (reference sequence). The CDR3 is CSARDRGSANQPQHF. In DNA, the CDR3 is TGCAGTGCTAGAGACAGGGGGTCTGCCAATCAGCCCCAGCATTTT.

The chain links TRBV15 to TRBJ2-1; D may correspond to TRBD1 or TRBD2 (5 bases each). V lost 9 bases to trimming and J lost 2 bases, with 17 bases between them. This CDR3 is built from 15 residues. CDR1 and CDR2 from the germline V gene are LNHNV and YYDKDF (reference sequence). The DNA of the CDR3 is TGTGCCACTGGGGGTGCGGGTTACCCCTACAATGAGCAGTTCTTC. The encoded protein is CATGGAGYPYNEQFF.

The V call is TRBV7-9, the J call TRBJ2-1; a possible D gene is TRBD2 (5 bases). The DNA end favors TRBJ2-7, so the J call may be wrong. The CDR3 sequence is 16 residues long. CDR1 is SEHNR, CDR2 FQNEAQ, per germline (reference sequence). In nucleotides, the CDR3 is TGTGCCAGCAGCTTAAAAGAGGGCAGCTCCTACAATGAGCAGTACTTC. Encoded protein: CASSLKEGSSYNEQYF.

V gene TRBV20-1 combines with J gene TRBJ1-5; 9 bases are a match to TRBD1. Germline CDR1 is DFQATT and CDR2 is SNEGSKA (reference sequence). The CDR3 is 13 residues long. V lost 6 bases to trimming and J lost 7 bases; unmatched junction nucleotides: 7. CDR3 amino acids: CSATGTGIQPQHF. CDR3 coding DNA: TGCAGTGCCACCGGGACAGGGATCCAGCCCCAGCATTTT.

This clonotype occurred a few times. The chain links TRBV6-1 to TRBJ1-2; D is unresolved. The germline V and J ends were trimmed by 0 bases and 7 bases, with 9 bases remaining between them. CDR3 length equals 13 residues. The germline V gene encodes CDR1 MNHNS and CDR2 SASEGT. CDR3 sequence: CASSEAELAGYTF. As DNA, the CDR3 is TGTGCCAGCAGTGAAGCTGAATTGGCTGGCTACACCTTC.

As DNA, the CDR3 is TGTGCCAGCAGTTTAATGGGCCGGGCCTGGTCCTACACCTTC. Protein sequence: CASSLMGRAWSYTF. This chain joins TRBV12-3 or TRBV12-4 and TRBJ1-2; D unresolved. The CDR3 length is 14 residues. V was shortened by 2 bases and J by 10 bases, with 17 bases between the two germline ends.

About this clonotype itself: The junction differs from germline at one of its ends, possibly a read error. The CDR3 coding sequence is TGTGCCAGCAGTCGGGGCAGCTCCTACGGGCAGTACTTC. Translation: CASSRGSSYGQYF. The rearrangement joins TRBV27 to TRBJ2-7, with D perhaps TRBD1 or TRBD2 (5 bases each). This CDR3 spans 13 amino acids. The germline V gene encodes CDR1 MNHEY and CDR2 SMNVEV (reference sequence).

This clonotype showed up just a few times. The rearrangement uses TRBV2 and TRBJ2-3; D possibly corresponds to TRBD1 (5 bases). V lost 3 bases to trimming and J lost 1 base, with 14 bases between them. CDR1 is SNHLY and CDR2 is FYNNEI in the germline V gene. The CDR3 covers 16 residues. The CDR3 sequence: CASSDFWGRRTDTQYF. The CDR3 coding sequence is TGTGCCAGCAGTGATTTCTGGGGCAGACGCACAGATACGCAGTATTTT.

The rearrangement uses TRBV6-2 or TRBV6-3 and TRBJ1-5; D gene ambiguous. CDR1 is MNHEY, CDR2 SVGEGT, per germline. The CDR3 consists of 15 residues. Trimming removed 6 bases from V and 6 bases from J, with 18 bases in between. This chain's CDR3 is CASSKDRKRGQPQHF. In nucleotides, the CDR3 is TGTGCCAGCAGCAAGGACCGCAAACGGGGTCAGCCCCAGCATTTT.

The chain is built from TRBV6-2 or TRBV6-3 and TRBJ2-5; D call uncertain. Germline CDR1 reads MNHEY; CDR2 reads SVGEGT. V was cut by 6 bases and J by 11 bases, with 28 bases left in between. This CDR3 spans 16 amino acids. The CDR3 is CASRSHEAPFTNEQYF. The CDR3 bases are TGTGCCAGCAGATCTCACGAAGCCCCCTTTACGAATGAGCAGTACTTC.

This clonotype has only a few counts. The genes are TRBV6-5 and TRBJ2-1; perhaps TRBD1 as D (5 bases). V was cut by 4 bases and J by 2 bases, with 12 bases left in between. Germline CDR1 MNHEY, CDR2 SVGAGI. This CDR3 spans 15 amino acids. DNA for the CDR3: TGTGCCAGCAGTTTTAAACAGGCCGCCTACAATGAGCAGTTCTTC. Translation: CASSFKQAAYNEQFF.